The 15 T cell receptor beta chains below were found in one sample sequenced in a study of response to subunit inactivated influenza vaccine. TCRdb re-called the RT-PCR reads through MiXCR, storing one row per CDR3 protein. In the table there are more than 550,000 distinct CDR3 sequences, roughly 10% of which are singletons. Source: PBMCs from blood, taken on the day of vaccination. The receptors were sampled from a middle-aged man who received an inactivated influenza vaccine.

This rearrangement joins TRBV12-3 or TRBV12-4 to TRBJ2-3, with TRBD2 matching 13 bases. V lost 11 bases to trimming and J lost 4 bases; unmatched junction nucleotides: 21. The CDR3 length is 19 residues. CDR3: CALSTTSGGYIQTSDTQYF. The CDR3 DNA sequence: TGTGCCCTCAGCACGACTAGCGGGGGGTACATACAAACCTCAGATACGCAGTATTTT.

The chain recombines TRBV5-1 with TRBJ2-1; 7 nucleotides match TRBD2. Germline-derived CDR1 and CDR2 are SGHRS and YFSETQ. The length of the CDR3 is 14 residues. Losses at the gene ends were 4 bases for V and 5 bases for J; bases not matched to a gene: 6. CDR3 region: CASSQGGSHNEQFF. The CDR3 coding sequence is TGCGCCAGCAGCCAGGGAGGGTCTCACAATGAGCAGTTCTTC.

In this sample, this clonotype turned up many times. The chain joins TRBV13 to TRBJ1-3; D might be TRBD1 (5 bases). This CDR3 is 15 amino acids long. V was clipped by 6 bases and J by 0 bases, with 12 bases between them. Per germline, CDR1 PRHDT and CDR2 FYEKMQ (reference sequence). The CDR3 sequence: CASRPGPISGNTIYF. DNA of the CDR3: TGTGCCAGCAGGCCGGGACCCATCTCTGGAAACACCATATATTTT.

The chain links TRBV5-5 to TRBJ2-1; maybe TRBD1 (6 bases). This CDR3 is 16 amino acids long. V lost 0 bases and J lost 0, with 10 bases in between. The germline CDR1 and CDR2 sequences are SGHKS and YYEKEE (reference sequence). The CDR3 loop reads CASSLVTGTSYNEQFF. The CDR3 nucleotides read TGTGCCAGCAGCTTGGTTACAGGGACCTCCTACAATGAGCAGTTCTTC.

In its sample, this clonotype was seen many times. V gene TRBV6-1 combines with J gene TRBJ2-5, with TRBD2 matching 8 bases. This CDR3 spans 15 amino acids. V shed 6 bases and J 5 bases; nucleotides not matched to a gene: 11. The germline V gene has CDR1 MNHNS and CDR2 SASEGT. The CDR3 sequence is CASSPPREGLETQYF. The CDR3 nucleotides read TGTGCCAGCAGCCCCCCTCGGGAGGGCTTGGAGACCCAGTACTTC.

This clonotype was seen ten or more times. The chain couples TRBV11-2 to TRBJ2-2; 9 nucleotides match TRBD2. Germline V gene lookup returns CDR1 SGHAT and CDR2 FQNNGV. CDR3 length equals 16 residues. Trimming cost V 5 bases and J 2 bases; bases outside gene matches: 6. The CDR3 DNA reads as TGTGCCAGCAGCCCCGCGGGGGGGATTAACACCGGGGAGCTGTTTTTT. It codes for CASSPAGGINTGELFF.

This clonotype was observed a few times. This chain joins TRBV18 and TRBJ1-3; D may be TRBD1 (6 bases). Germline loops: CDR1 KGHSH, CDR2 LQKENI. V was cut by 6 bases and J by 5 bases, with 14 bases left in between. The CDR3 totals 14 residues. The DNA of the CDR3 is TGTGCCAGCTCGCCGTCGGACAGTCGAAACACCATATATTTT. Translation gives CASSPSDSRNTIYF. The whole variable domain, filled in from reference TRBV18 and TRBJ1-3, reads NAGVMQNPRHLVRRRGQEARLRCSPMKGHSHVYWYRQLPEEGLKFMVYLQKENIIDESGMPKERFSAEFPKEGPSILRIQQVVRGDSAAYFCASSPSDSRNTIYFGEGSWLTVV.

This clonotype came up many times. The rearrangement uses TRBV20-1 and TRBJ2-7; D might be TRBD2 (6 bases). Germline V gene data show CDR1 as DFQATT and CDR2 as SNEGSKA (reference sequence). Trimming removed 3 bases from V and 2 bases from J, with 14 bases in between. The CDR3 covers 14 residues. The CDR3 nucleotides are TGCAGTGCTAGCGCCGGCGGGGATCCCTACGAGCAGTACTTC. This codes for CSASAGGDPYEQYF.

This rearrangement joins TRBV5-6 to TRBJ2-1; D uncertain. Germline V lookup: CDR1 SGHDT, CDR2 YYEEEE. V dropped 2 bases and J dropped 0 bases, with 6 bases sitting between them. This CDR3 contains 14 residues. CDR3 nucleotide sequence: TGTGCCAGCAGCTTTCCAAGCTCCTACAATGAGCAGTTCTTC. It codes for CASSFPSSYNEQFF.

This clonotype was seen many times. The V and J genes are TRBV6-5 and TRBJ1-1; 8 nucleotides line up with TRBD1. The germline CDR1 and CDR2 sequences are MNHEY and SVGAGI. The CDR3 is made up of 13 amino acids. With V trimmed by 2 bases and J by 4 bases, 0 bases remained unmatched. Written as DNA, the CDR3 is TGTGCCAGCAGTTACACAGGGGGCACTGAAGCTTTCTTT. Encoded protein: CASSYTGGTEAFF.

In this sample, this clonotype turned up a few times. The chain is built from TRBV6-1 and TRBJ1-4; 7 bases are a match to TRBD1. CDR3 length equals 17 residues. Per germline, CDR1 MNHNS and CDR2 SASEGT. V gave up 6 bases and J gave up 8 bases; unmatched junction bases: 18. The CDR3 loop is CASSVGRVPPGGEKLFF. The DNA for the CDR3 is TGTGCCAGCAGCGTTGGGAGGGTCCCGCCAGGGGGGGAAAAACTGTTTTTT.

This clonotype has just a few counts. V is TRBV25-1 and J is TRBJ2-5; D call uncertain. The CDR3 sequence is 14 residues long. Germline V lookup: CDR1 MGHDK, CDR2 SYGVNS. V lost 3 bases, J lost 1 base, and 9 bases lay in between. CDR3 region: CASSDHEFQETQYF. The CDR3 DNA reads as TGTGCCAGCAGTGACCACGAATTCCAAGAGACCCAGTACTTC.

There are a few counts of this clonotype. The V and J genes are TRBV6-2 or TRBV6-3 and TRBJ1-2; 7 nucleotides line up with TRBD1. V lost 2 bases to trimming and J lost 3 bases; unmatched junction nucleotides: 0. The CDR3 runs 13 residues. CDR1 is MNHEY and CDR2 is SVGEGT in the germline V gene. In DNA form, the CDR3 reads TGTGCCAGCAGTTACACAGGGGACTATGGCTACACCTTC. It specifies CASSYTGDYGYTF.

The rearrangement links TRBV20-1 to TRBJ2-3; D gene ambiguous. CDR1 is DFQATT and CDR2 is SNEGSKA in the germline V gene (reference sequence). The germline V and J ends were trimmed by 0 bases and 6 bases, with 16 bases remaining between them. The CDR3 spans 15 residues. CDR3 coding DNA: TGCAGTGCTAGAGATCTCAAGACCGGACCGGATACGCAGTATTTT. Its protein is CSARDLKTGPDTQYF.

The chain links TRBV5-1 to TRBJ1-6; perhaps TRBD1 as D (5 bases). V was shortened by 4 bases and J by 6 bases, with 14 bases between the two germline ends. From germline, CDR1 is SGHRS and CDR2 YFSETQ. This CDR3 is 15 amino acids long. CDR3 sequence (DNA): TGCGCCAGCAGCGCATCGACAGCTGGTAATTCACCCCTCCACTTT. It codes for CASSASTAGNSPLHF.